Each of the 8 T cell receptor beta chains below was sequenced from the same sample in a study of T cells in Graves' hyperthyroidism and ophthalmopathy. The TCR beta CDR3 regions underwent amplification using RNA transcripts as the source. The TCR CDR3 first-round RT-PCR relied on the HTBI primer set. Each CDR3 protein gets one entry after TCRdb re-called the multiplex PCR reads with MiXCR. The sample lists some 510,000 distinct CDR3 sequences, 46% seen once, with about 7.9% in the top ten. The sequenced material came from peripheral blood or thyroid tissue (not recorded which). These receptors all come from a woman aged 18-29 years with Graves' hyperthyroidism.

The chain carries TRBV15 and TRBJ1-2; possibly TRBD1 for D (5 bases). This CDR3 region has 12 residues. Per the germline V gene, CDR1 is LNHNV and CDR2 is YYDKDF (reference sequence). V was trimmed by 8 bases and J by 6 bases, leaving 13 bases between them. CDR3 coding DNA: TGTGCCACCGCCGGGACTCAAAATGGCTACACCTTC. The encoded protein is CATAGTQNGYTF.

This clonotype was recorded many times. One junction end disagrees with the germline gene, perhaps due to a read error. The rearrangement links TRBV7-7 to TRBJ2-5; maybe TRBD2 (5 bases). The germline V gene has CDR1 SSHAT and CDR2 FNYEAQ (reference sequence). CDR3 length: 17 residues. The DNA for the CDR3 is TGTGCTAGCAGCTTGTCTCCTGGTGGCCGAGGGAAAGAGACCCAGTACTTC. Translated: CASSLSPGGRGKETQYF.

The V gene is TRBV5-5, the J gene TRBJ2-7, with D perhaps given as TRBD1 or TRBD2 (5 bases each). The V end was cut by 0 bases, the J end by 5 bases, with 12 bases between. The CDR3 is 14 residues long. Germline values: CDR1 SGHKS, CDR2 YYEKEE (reference sequence). The CDR3 sequence: CASSLAPGANEQYF. CDR3 nucleotides: TGTGCCAGCAGCTTGGCACCCGGGGCCAACGAGCAGTACTTC.

This clonotype was recorded only once. The chain joins TRBV11-2 to TRBJ2-7; 11 nucleotides line up with TRBD2. J lost 1 base, V lost 4 bases, and 3 bases had no gene match. The CDR3 is 15 residues long. CDR1 is SGHAT and CDR2 is FQNNGV in the germline V gene. This CDR3 is CASSSTSGESYEQYF. The CDR3 region has the DNA TGTGCCAGCAGCTCGACTAGCGGGGAGTCCTACGAGCAGTACTTC. Based on the CDR3 plus reference TRBV11-2 and TRBJ2-7, the full variable domain is EAGVAQSPRYKIIEKRQSVAFWCNPISGHATLYWYQQILGQGPKLLIQFQNNGVVDDSQLPKDRFSAERLKGVDSTLKIQPAKLEDSAVYLCASSSTSGESYEQYFGPGTRLTVT.

V gene TRBV7-1 combines with J gene TRBJ2-5; 13 bases are a match to TRBD2. TRBV7-1 is assigned to the ORF class and has an uncertain function. CDR3 length equals 18 residues. Unmatched junction bases numbered 7, after V lost 2 bases and J lost 1 base. CDR3 bases: TGTGCCAGCAGCTCACCAAGACTAGCGGGAGGCCTCCAAGAGACCCAGTACTTC. Translating gives CASSSPRLAGGLQETQYF.

V gene TRBV10-3 combines with J gene TRBJ1-5; perhaps TRBD1 as D (5 bases). The CDR3 is made up of 15 amino acids. Germline CDR1 and CDR2: ENHRY and SYGVKD. V shed 5 bases and J shed 4 bases, with 15 bases lying between them. CDR3 protein: CAISFGGRANQPQHF. CDR3 DNA sequence: TGTGCCATCAGTTTCGGGGGAAGGGCAAATCAGCCCCAGCATTTT.

V usage is TRBV25-1 and J usage is TRBJ1-2; D not certain. In germline, CDR1 is MGHDK, CDR2 SYGVNS. The CDR3 has 15 amino acids. V lost 4 bases to trimming and J lost 3 bases, with 15 bases between them. The CDR3 DNA is TGTGCCAGCAGTGCTAAGGCGTTTCCGGACTATGGCTACACCTTC. Translating it yields CASSAKAFPDYGYTF.

At least ten counts were recorded for this clonotype. This chain connects TRBV2 to TRBJ1-4; 9 positions match TRBD1. CDR3 size: 13 residues. Germline values: CDR1 SNHLY, CDR2 FYNNEI. The V segment lost 6 bases and the J segment 8 bases; nucleotides outside the gene matches: 4. CDR3: CASSKDRGEKLFF. The CDR3, as DNA: TGTGCCAGCAGCAAGGACAGGGGCGAAAAACTGTTTTTT. The whole variable domain, remainder taken from reference TRBV2 and TRBJ1-4, is EPEVTQTPSHQVTQMGQEVILRCVPISNHLYFYWYRQILGQKVEFLVSFYNNEISEKSEIFDDQFSVERPDGSNFTLKIRSTKLEDSAMYFCASSKDRGEKLFFGSGTQLSVL.